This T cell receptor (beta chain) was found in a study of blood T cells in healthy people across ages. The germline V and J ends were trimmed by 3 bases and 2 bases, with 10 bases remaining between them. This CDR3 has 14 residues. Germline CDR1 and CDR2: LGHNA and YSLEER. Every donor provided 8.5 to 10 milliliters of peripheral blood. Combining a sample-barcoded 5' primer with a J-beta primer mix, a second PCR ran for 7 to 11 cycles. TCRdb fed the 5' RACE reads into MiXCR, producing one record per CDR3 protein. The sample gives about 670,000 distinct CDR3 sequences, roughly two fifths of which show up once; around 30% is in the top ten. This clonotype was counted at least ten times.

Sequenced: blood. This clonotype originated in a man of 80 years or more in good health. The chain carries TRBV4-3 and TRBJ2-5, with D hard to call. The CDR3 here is CASSQDLGQETQYF. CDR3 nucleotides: TGCGCCAGCAGCCAGGATTTGGGACAAGAGACCCAGTACTTC.